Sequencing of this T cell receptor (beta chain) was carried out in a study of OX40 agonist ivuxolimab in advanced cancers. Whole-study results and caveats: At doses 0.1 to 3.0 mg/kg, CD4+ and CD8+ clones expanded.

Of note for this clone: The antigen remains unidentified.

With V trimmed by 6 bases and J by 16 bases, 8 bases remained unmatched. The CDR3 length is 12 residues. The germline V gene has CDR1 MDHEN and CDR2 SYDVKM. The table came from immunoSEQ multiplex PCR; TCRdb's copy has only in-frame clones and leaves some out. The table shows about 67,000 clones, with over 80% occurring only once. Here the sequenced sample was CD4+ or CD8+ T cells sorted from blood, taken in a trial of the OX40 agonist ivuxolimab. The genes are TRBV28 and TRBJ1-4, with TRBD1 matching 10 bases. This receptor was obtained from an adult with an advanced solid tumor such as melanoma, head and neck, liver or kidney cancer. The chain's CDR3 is CASRTSGTGEFF. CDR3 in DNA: TGTGCCAGCAGGACAAGCGGGACAGGGGAGTTTTTT.